The present TCR beta chain was sequenced within a study of T-cell memory formation after mild COVID-19. The V gene end was trimmed by 3 bases and the J gene end by 7 bases; junction bases not matched to a gene: 13. The CDR3 is 17 residues long. Germline CDR1 reads SGDLS; CDR2 reads YYNGEE. TCRdb called the 5' RACE reads again in MiXCR, with one record for every CDR3 protein. This sample has under 250,000 distinct CDR3 sequences, with approximately 15% found just once. Sample: PBMCs or a T cell subset sorted from them (not recorded which). The chain employs TRBV9 and TRBJ2-3; TRBD2 agrees at 11 bases. This sequence originates from an adult woman who had mild COVID-19 (a few samples of this study predate the infection). Cell type and time point are not known. The CDR3: CASSAGVRLAGTHTQYF. CDR3 nucleotides: TGTGCCAGCAGCGCGGGGGTGAGACTAGCGGGGACTCATACGCAGTATTTT.